This TCR beta chain was recorded in a study of T cell responses to AZD1222 COVID-19 vaccine. Study-wide context: Second-dose recipients at about 4 or about 12 weeks were treated as one pooled group. Study outcomes and limitations: All repertoire sampling was performed exclusively after the peak T cell response.

Libraries were prepared by immunoSEQ multiplex PCR; TCRdb keeps only in-frame clonotypes and omits some of them. The table has 100,000 to 140,000 clones, approximately 86% seen once. As to this clone: The antigen is undetermined.

CDR3 size: 15 residues. Trimming took 4 bases from V and 6 from J; bases not matched to a gene: 9. Germline-derived CDR1 and CDR2 are SGHNT and YENEEA. V is TRBV11-3 and J is TRBJ2-1; TRBD1 agrees at 7 bases. This specimen consisted of peripheral blood, obtained on day 0 of AZD1222 vaccination. The receptor comes from an adult in good health. In DNA form, the CDR3 reads TGTGCCAGCAGCTCCGATATGACAGGGCCCAATGAGCAGTTCTTC. It specifies CASSSDMTGPNEQFF.